A single sample gave rise to the 21 T cell receptor beta chains below, sequenced in a study of blood T cell repertoires in COVID-19. Clones were read by immunoSEQ multiplex PCR, and TCRdb kept only the in-frame ones, dropping some. The sample records approximately 210,000 clones, around four fifths being singletons. The sample comprised peripheral blood. The receptors stem from a woman aged 50 to 60 with active or convalescent COVID-19.

The chain carries TRBV7-3 and TRBJ2-3; TRBD2 agrees at 10 bases. Germline values: CDR1 SGHTA, CDR2 FQGTGA. The CDR3 totals 15 residues. V lost 2 bases, J lost 2 bases, and 1 base stayed unmatched. The chain's CDR3 is CASSLLAGATDTQYF. In nucleotides, the CDR3 is TGTGCCAGCAGCTTACTAGCGGGAGCCACAGATACGCAGTATTTT.

The V call is TRBV29-1, the J call TRBJ2-7, with 16 bases that match TRBD2. Germline CDR1 and CDR2: SQVTM and ANQGSEA. The CDR3 length is 16 residues. V shed 3 bases, J shed 1 base, and the junction held 3 bases outside the gene matches. In DNA form, the CDR3 reads TGCAGCGTTGATGGGACTAGCGGGAGGGAATCCTACGAGCAGTACTTC. Translating gives CSVDGTSGRESYEQYF.

Written as DNA, the CDR3 is TGTGCCATCAGTGCCAGGGATTACACTGAAGCTTTCTTT. This codes for CAISARDYTEAFF. The chain employs TRBV10-3 and TRBJ1-1; possible D gene TRBD1, 5 bases. The CDR3 runs to 13 residues. Germline CDR1 is ENHRY and CDR2 is SYGVKD. V lost 4 bases, J lost 3 bases, and 9 bases lay in between.

V is TRBV2 and J is TRBJ1-6, with TRBD1 matching over 9 bases. From germline, CDR1 is SNHLY and CDR2 FYNNEI. This CDR3 has 14 residues. V lost 7 bases to trimming and J lost 10 bases; unmatched junction nucleotides: 8. In DNA, the CDR3 is TGTGCCAGCAACACCGGGACAGGGCTCTCACCCCTCCACTTT. This codes for CASNTGTGLSPLHF. Full variable domain (rest looked up from reference TRBV2 and TRBJ1-6): EPEVTQTPSHQVTQMGQEVILRCVPISNHLYFYWYRQILGQKVEFLVSFYNNEISEKSEIFDDQFSVERPDGSNFTLKIRSTKLEDSAMYFCASNTGTGLSPLHFGNGTRLTVT.

The rearrangement uses TRBV30 and TRBJ1-2; possible D gene TRBD1, 5 bases. The CDR3 extends over 16 amino acids. The V gene lost 3 bases and the J gene lost 8 bases, with 25 bases spanning the gap. The V gene's germline CDR1 is GTSNPN and CDR2 SVGIG (reference sequence). The CDR3 is CAWSGPARGLYAGYTF. CDR3 sequence (DNA): TGTGCCTGGAGCGGGCCGGCGCGGGGCCTCTATGCGGGCTACACCTTC.

The V call is TRBV18, the J call TRBJ2-5; TRBD2 is a possible D gene (5 bases). The V gene lost 2 bases and the J gene lost 4 bases, with 17 bases spanning the gap. Germline V gene data show CDR1 as KGHSH and CDR2 as LQKENI. The CDR3 has 16 amino acids. The CDR3 DNA is TGTGCCAGCTCACCAGCTAAGTATACCCGGGGAGAGACCCAGTACTTC. Translated: CASSPAKYTRGETQYF.

The rearrangement uses TRBV2 and TRBJ2-2; D not certain. Trimming cost V 7 bases and J 7 bases, with 7 bases left between them. The CDR3 is 11 amino acids. Germline assignment: CDR1 SNHLY and CDR2 FYNNEI. CDR3 in amino acids: CASTPGGELFF. CDR3 bases: TGTGCCAGCACCCCGGGCGGGGAGCTGTTTTTT.

The count of this clone is one. This rearrangement joins TRBV29-1 to TRBJ1-4, with D possibly matching TRBD1 (5 bases). From germline, CDR1 is SQVTM and CDR2 ANQGSEA. The length of the CDR3 is 13 residues. The V and J ends lost 7 bases and 7 bases respectively, with 16 bases between them. For the CDR3, the DNA is TGCAGCGACGGGGGGGTGACGGGTGAAAAACTGTTTTTT. It translates to CSDGGVTGEKLFF. The whole variable domain, filled in from reference TRBV29-1 and TRBJ1-4, reads SAVISQKPSRDICQRGTSLTIQCQVDSQVTMMFWYRQQPGQSLTLIATANQGSEATYESGFVIDKFPISRPNLTFSTLTVSNMSPEDSSIYLCSDGGVTGEKLFFGSGTQLSVL.

V and J are TRBV19 and TRBJ2-1; 9 bases are shared with TRBD2. Germline CDR1 is LNHDA and CDR2 is SQIVND (reference sequence). The V and J ends lost 9 bases and 6 bases, in that order; junction bases with no gene match: 15. The CDR3 totals 16 residues. For the CDR3, the DNA is TGTGCCAGCCTAGGGGGGGAGGGTAGCGGGAGCAATGAGCAGTTCTTC. This encodes CASLGGEGSGSNEQFF.

Notes on this clone: The junction differs from germline at one of its ends, possibly a read error. The rearrangement links TRBV28 to TRBJ2-3; TRBD1 matches 8 bases. This CDR3 has 18 residues. Germline V gives CDR1 MDHEN, CDR2 SYDVKM. The CDR3 nucleotides are TGTGCCAACAGTTTATCCGTCTTGGACAGGGCCTCACCAGATACGCAGTATTTT. It specifies CANSLSVLDRASPDTQYF.

The rearrangement joins TRBV5-4 to TRBJ1-2, with TRBD1 matching over 8 bases. V lost 3 bases and J lost 2; bases outside the gene matches: 3. The CDR3 is 14 amino acids. CDR1 and CDR2 (germline): SGHNT, YYREEE (reference sequence). The CDR3 region is CASSSRTGNYGYTF. The CDR3 DNA reads TGTGCCAGCAGCTCTCGGACAGGGAACTATGGCTACACCTTC.

This sequence joins TRBV18 and TRBJ1-2; 8 bases are shared with TRBD1. This CDR3 comprises 15 residues. Unmatched junction bases numbered 8, after V lost 4 bases and J lost 4 bases. Per germline, CDR1 KGHSH and CDR2 LQKENI. DNA of the CDR3: TGTGCCAGCTCACAAACCTCGGGACAGGCCTATGGCTACACCTTC. Translated: CASSQTSGQAYGYTF.

Here the CDR3 DNA reads TGTGCCAGCGAGGGGGTCTATGGCTACACCTTC. It encodes CASEGVYGYTF. This chain uses TRBV28 with TRBJ1-2; possibly TRBD1 for D (6 bases). The V gene lost 8 bases and the J gene lost 4 bases, with 8 bases spanning the gap. The CDR3 has 11 amino acids. Germline CDR1 is MDHEN and CDR2 is SYDVKM.

The J gene is TRBJ1-4, the V gene TRBV13; perhaps TRBD1 as D (6 bases). Germline CDR1 PRHDT, CDR2 FYEKMQ (reference sequence). The CDR3 is 17 amino acids. Trimming removed 5 bases from V and 2 bases from J, with 18 bases in between. The CDR3 region has the DNA TGTGCCAGCAGCGTCCGGGACGCCAGGGGCACTAATGAAAAACTGTTTTTT. Translated: CASSVRDARGTNEKLFF. The variable domain in full, completed from reference TRBV13 and TRBJ1-4, reads AAGVIQSPRHLIKEKRETATLKCYPIPRHDTVYWYQQGPGQDPQFLISFYEKMQSDKGSIPDRFSAQQFSDYHSELNMSSLELGDSALYFCASSVRDARGTNEKLFFGSGTQLSVL.

V usage is TRBV3-1 (or the pseudogene TRBV3-2) and J usage is TRBJ1-2; 9 bases align to TRBD1. The germline V gene encodes CDR1 LGHDT and CDR2 YNNKEL (reference sequence). The CDR3 contains 15 residues. J was trimmed by 8 bases and V by 4 bases; bases with no gene match: 11. The CDR3 DNA follows: TGTGCCAGCAGCCCAGCGGACAGGGGAGTGTGGGGCTACACCTTC. It translates to CASSPADRGVWGYTF.

The V call is TRBV29-1, the J call TRBJ2-7; possibly TRBD1 for D (5 bases). CDR3 length: 12 amino acids. V lost 5 bases to trimming and J lost 5 bases, with 13 bases between them. The germline gives CDR1 SQVTM, CDR2 ANQGSEA. The CDR3 nucleotides read TGCAGCGTTCCTTGGGGCAGCGACGAGCAGTACTTC. Translated, it gives CSVPWGSDEQYF.

The chain has TRBV18 and TRBJ1-6; D possibly corresponds to TRBD1 (5 bases). V lost 6 bases and J lost 10, with 22 bases in between. The CDR3 length is 16 residues. Per the germline V gene, CDR1 is KGHSH and CDR2 is LQKENI. CDR3 sequence reads: CASSRIQGTPGSPLHF. CDR3 bases: TGTGCCAGCTCTCGTATCCAGGGTACCCCAGGATCACCCCTCCACTTT. The full variable domain, in which reference TRBV18 and TRBJ1-6 provide the parts outside the CDR3, is NAGVMQNPRHLVRRRGQEARLRCSPMKGHSHVYWYRQLPEEGLKFMVYLQKENIIDESGMPKERFSAEFPKEGPSILRIQQVVRGDSAAYFCASSRIQGTPGSPLHFGNGTRLTVT.

The chain is built from TRBV2 and TRBJ1-1; no definite D call. V lost 6 bases and J lost 1, with 12 bases in between. Germline V CDR1 and CDR2: SNHLY, FYNNEI. The CDR3 is 14 amino acids. CDR3 amino acids: CASSPGGWNTEAFF. CDR3 bases: TGTGCCAGCAGCCCCGGCGGGTGGAACACTGAAGCTTTCTTT.

This chain uses TRBV28 with TRBJ1-3; D uncertain. CDR1 and CDR2 from the germline V gene are MDHEN and SYDVKM. With 1 base removed from V and 3 bases from J, the gap between germline ends came to 7 bases. CDR3 length: 14 amino acids. In DNA, the CDR3 is TGTGCCAGCAGTTTATCGGCAGGTGGAAACACCATATATTTT. Its translation is CASSLSAGGNTIYF.

The chain carries TRBV11-2 and TRBJ1-2, with D possibly being TRBD1 (6 bases). The CDR3 is 14 residues long. Germline values: CDR1 SGHAT, CDR2 FQNNGV. V was pared by 5 bases and J by 9 bases, with 19 bases between. The CDR3 sequence: CASSQAGVLFRYTF. CDR3 DNA: TGTGCCAGCAGCCAAGCAGGGGTCTTATTTCGCTACACCTTC.

The J gene is TRBJ1-1, the V gene TRBV2, with D tentatively TRBD1 (5 bases). V shed 6 bases and J shed 6 bases, with 11 bases lying between them. From germline, CDR1 is SNHLY and CDR2 FYNNEI. The CDR3 is made up of 12 amino acids. CDR3 sequence (DNA): TGTGCCAGCAGGGGGGGATGGGCTGAAGCTTTCTTT. It yields the protein CASRGGWAEAFF.